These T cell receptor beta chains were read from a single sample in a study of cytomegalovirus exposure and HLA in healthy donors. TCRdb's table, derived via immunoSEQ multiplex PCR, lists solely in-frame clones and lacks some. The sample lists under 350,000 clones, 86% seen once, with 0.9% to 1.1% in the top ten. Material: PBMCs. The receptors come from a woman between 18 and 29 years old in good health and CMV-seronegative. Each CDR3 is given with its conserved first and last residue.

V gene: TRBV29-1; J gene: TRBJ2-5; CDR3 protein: CSVSGAGQETQYF
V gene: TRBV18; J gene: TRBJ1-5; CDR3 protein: CASTGQGDQPQHF
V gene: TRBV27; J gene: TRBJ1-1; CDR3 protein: CASRPPGSWWTEAFF
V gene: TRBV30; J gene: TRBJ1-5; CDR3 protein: CAWSVGGQYQPQHF
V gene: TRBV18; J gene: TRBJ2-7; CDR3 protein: CASSPPRTYYEQYF
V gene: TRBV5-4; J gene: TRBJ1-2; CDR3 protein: CASSLGGASGYGYTF
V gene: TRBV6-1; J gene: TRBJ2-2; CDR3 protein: CASSEYKARSGELFF
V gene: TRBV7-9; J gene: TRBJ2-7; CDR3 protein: CASSDPQEYEQYF
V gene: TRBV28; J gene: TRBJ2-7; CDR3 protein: CASSFSGQSLF
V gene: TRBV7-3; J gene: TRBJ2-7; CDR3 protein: CASSLTRDFPYEQYF
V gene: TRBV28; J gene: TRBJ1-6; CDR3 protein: CASSPPTGETNSPLHF
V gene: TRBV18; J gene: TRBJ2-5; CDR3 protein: CASSPLHREETQYF
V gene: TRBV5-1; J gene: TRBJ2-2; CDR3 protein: CASSLGVIGVTGELFF
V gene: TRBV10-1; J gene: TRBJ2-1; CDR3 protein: CASSERTGVYNEQFF
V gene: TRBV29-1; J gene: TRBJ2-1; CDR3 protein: CSVWGGSYNEQFF
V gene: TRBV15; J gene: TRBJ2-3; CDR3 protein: CATSRPPPGSTDTQYF
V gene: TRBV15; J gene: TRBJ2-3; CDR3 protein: CATSLGAGVDTQYF
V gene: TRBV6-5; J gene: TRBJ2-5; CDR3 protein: CASSYLGQGQETQYF
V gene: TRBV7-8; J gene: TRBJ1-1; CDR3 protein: CASSRRDREVLMNTEAFF
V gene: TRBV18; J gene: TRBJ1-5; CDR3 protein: CASSPQGQPQHF
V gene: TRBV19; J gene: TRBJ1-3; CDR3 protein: CASSRDRSSGNTIYF
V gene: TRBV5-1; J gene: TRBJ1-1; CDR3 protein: CASSRQGAEDTEAFF
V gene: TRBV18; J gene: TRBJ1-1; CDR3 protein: CASSPGQGETEAFF
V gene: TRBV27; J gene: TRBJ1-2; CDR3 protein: CASSPRQGASYGYTF
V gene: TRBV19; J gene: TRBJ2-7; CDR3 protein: CASSPRTAFEQYF
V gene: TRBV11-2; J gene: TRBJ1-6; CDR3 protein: CASSLTGTLYNSPLHF
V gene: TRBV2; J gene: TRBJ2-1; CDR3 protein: CASRGASSYNEQFF
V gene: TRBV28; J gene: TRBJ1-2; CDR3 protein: CASLTGGDGYTF
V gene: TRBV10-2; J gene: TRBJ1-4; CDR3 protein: CASSFDRANEKLFF
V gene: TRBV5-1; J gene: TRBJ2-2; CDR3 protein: CASKSGTEDTGELFF
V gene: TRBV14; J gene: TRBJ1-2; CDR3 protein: CASSQDGYGYTF
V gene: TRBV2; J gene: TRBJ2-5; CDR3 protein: CASSPWGTTEETQYF
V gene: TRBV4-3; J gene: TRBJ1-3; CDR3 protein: CASSQDRDSSGNTIYF
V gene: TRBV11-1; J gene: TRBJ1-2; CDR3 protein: CASSYDGDSNYGYTF
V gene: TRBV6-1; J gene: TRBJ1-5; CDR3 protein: CATQAYSNQPQHF
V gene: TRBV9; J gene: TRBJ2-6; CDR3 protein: CASSPRSGANVLTF
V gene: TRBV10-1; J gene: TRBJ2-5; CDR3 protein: CASSEGPSGRSGETQYF
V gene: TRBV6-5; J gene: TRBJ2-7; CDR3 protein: CASSYLQTGPYEQYF
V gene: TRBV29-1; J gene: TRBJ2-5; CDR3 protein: CSVVGAQETQYF
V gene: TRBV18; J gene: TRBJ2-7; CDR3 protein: CASSPTDTFVTYEQYF
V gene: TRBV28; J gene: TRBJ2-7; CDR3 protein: CASSPTGLEFYEQYF
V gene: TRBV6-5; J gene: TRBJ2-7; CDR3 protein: CASSYSAPESTYEQYF
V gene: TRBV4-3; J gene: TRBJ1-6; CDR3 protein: CASSQDQQVGQGLPLHF
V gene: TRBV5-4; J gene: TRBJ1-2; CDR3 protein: CASSLAGQPNYGYTF
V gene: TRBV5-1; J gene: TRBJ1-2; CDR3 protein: CASSSGTGGYNGYTF
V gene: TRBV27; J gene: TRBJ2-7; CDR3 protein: CASSLRTGPYEQYF
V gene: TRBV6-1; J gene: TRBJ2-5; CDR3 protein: CASSEAEKGRGQYF
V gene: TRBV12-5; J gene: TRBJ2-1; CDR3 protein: CASLRDTYNEQFF
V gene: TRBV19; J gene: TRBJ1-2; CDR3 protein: CASTNQGGGANYGYTF
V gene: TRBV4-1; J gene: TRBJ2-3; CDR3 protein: CASSQGRLAGGDTQYF
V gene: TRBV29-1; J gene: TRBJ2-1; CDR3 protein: CSVPRGSEEFF
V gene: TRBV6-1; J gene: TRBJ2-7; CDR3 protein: CASSESPFREQYF
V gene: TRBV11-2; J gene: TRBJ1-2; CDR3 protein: CASSLAGTGGYTF
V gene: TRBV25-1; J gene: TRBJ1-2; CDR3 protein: CASSATAGVNYGYTF
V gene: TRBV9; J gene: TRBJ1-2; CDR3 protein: CASSVVQEGNYGYTF
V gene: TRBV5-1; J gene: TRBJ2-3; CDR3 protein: CASSEGHTTDTQYF
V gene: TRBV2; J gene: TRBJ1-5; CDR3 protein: CASRLDTYQPQHF
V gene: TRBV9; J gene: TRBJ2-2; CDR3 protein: CASSPTGGTGELFF
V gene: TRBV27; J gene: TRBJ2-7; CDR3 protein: CASSGAGLTNYEQYF